This T cell receptor (beta chain) was identified in a study of T cell repertoires in cytomegalovirus infection. This clonotype turned up a few times. Its target is unknown. A single record per CDR3 protein comes from TCRdb applying MiXCR to the reads. The sample lists 84,000 or so distinct CDR3 sequences, about half occurring once. The CDR3 runs to 15 residues. In germline, CDR1 is SGHTA, CDR2 FQGNSA. V shed 5 bases and J shed 2 bases, with 10 bases lying between them. This specimen was CD8+ T cells from cultured PBMCs, taken from culture after CMV antigen stimulation. The sequence was obtained from a human donor in good health (CMV status not recorded). Some clones in this sample may be carry-over from other donors' samples. The rearrangement uses TRBV7-2 and TRBJ1-6; D gene unclear. For the CDR3, the DNA is TGTGCCAGCAGCGCCGTAAGGCCCTATAATTCACCCCTCCACTTT. It translates to CASSAVRPYNSPLHF.